This is a list of T cell receptor beta chains from one sample in a study of blood T cell repertoires in COVID-19. The method was immunoSEQ multiplex PCR; TCRdb's version includes in-frame clones alone and lacks a portion of them. The repertoire holds 100,000 or so clones, with around 84% as singletons. Sequencing was performed on peripheral blood. These receptor sequences come from a woman aged 80 or over with acute or convalescent COVID-19. CDR3s include the opening cysteine and the closing phenylalanine or tryptophan. The D gene is left open where the match is weak. The size field is filled for only some rows; it gives once, few, many or a size class.

clone_size	j_call	v_call	d_call	cdr3_aa	cdr3_nt
.	TRBJ2-1	TRBV28	TRBD1	CASRTGQSYNEQFF	TGTGCCAGCAGGACGGGACAGTCCTACAATGAGCAGTTCTTC
.	TRBJ2-7	TRBV5-1	TRBD2	CASSTSGLAYEQYF	TGCGCCAGCAGCACTAGCGGGCTCGCCTACGAGCAGTACTTC
few	TRBJ2-2	TRBV7-2	.	CASSLYRFAGELFF	TGTGCCAGCAGCTTATATAGATTTGCCGGGGAGCTGTTTTTT
.	TRBJ2-1	TRBV10-1	TRBD2	CASSESIRLAGNEQFF	TGCGCCAGCAGTGAGTCGATTAGACTAGCGGGAAATGAGCAGTTCTTC
.	TRBJ1-1	TRBV7-7	.	CASSLKQGTEAFF	TGTGCCAGCAGTCTTAAACAGGGCACTGAAGCTTTCTTT
few	TRBJ1-2	TRBV6-5	.	CASSYRQKANYGYTF	TGTGCCAGCAGTTACCGACAGAAAGCTAACTATGGCTACACCTTC
few	TRBJ1-1	TRBV5-1	.	CASSLVAAGTEAFF	TGCGCCAGCAGCTTGGTAGCGGCCGGGACTGAAGCTTTCTTT
.	TRBJ1-1	TRBV18	.	CASSPSQANTEAFF	TGTGCCAGCTCACCGAGTCAGGCCAACACTGAAGCTTTCTTT
.	TRBJ2-1	TRBV15	TRBD2	CATSSHRASGRANYNEQFF	TGTGCCACCAGCAGTCATAGGGCTAGCGGGAGAGCTAACTACAATGAGCAGTTCTTC
.	TRBJ2-1	TRBV6-5	.	CASSYSGHYNEQFF	TGTGCCAGCAGTTACTCCGGACATTACAATGAGCAGTTCTTC
.	TRBJ2-3	TRBV27	TRBD2	CASRLAGETDTQYF	TGTGCCAGCAGGCTAGCGGGAGAAACAGATACGCAGTATTTT
.	TRBJ2-3	TRBV27	TRBD2	CASSGTIGGTDTQYF	TGTGCCAGCAGTGGGACTATAGGGGGCACAGATACGCAGTATTTT
.	TRBJ2-3	TRBV4-2	.	CASSPEDLSSTDTQYF	TGTGCCAGCAGCCCCGAGGACTTGTCTAGCACAGATACGCAGTATTTT
.	TRBJ2-4	TRBV21-1	.	CASSKTVKGSLENIQYF	TGTGCCAGCAGCAAAACTGTGAAAGGGAGCTTGGAAAACATTCAGTACTTC
.	TRBJ2-6	TRBV5-4	.	CASRGPGANVLTF	TGTGCCAGCAGGGGGCCTGGGGCCAACGTCCTGACTTTC
few	TRBJ1-6	TRBV6-5	TRBD1	CASSYYRGTLHF	TGTGCCAGCAGTTACTACAGGGGGACCCTCCACTTT
.	TRBJ1-1	TRBV7-9	.	CASSFSVTEAFF	TGTGCCAGCAGCTTCTCGGTTACTGAAGCTTTCTTT
.	TRBJ2-1	TRBV27	.	CASEVEQFF	TGTGCCAGTGAGGTAGAGCAGTTCTTC
.	TRBJ2-5	TRBV19	TRBD1	CASSPLHRGQETQYF	TGTGCCAGTAGTCCCTTACACAGGGGCCAAGAGACCCAGTACTTC
.	TRBJ2-7	TRBV2	.	CASSDQGNTTYEQYF	TGTGCCAGCAGCGATCAGGGCAATACCACCTACGAGCAGTACTTC
.	TRBJ1-2	TRBV11-2	.	CASSPSRYDYTF	TGTGCCAGCAGCCCGTCGCGGTATGACTACACCTTC
.	TRBJ1-1	TRBV7-2	TRBD1	CASSLAVTGVTEAFF	TGTGCCAGCAGCTTAGCAGTGACAGGGGTCACTGAAGCTTTCTTT
.	TRBJ1-1	TRBV5-1	.	CASSFGPEEEAFF	TGCGCCAGCAGCTTTGGCCCGGAGGAGGAAGCTTTCTTT
few	TRBJ1-5	TRBV3-1/TRBV3-2	TRBD1	CASSLGTASNQPQHF	TGTGCCAGCAGCCTTGGGACAGCCTCAAATCAGCCCCAGCATTTT
.	TRBJ1-6	TRBV6-5	.	CASNLGGVGSPLHF	TGTGCCAGCAATCTCGGGGGGGTAGGATCACCCCTCCACTTT
.	TRBJ2-3	TRBV25-1	TRBD2	CASSALSGITDTQYF	TGTGCCAGCAGTGCTCTTAGCGGGATCACAGATACGCAGTATTTT
.	TRBJ2-1	TRBV18	.	CASSPPSYNEQFF	TGTGCCAGCTCACCCCCTTCCTACAATGAGCAGTTCTTC
.	TRBJ1-1	TRBV12-5	.	CASGLVLGLRNTEAFF	TGTGCTAGTGGTTTGGTACTGGGCCTGAGGAACACTGAAGCTTTCTTT
.	TRBJ2-5	TRBV7-8	.	CASSLGTSSYRTQYF	TGTGCCAGCAGCTTAGGAACTAGCTCCTACCGGACCCAGTACTTC
.	TRBJ2-5	TRBV10-3	TRBD2	CAISAIAGGQETQYF	TGTGCCATCAGTGCAATAGCGGGAGGTCAAGAGACCCAGTACTTC
.	TRBJ2-3	TRBV19	.	CASSTWTEDTDTQYF	TGTGCCAGTAGTACCTGGACAGAAGACACAGATACGCAGTATTTT
.	TRBJ2-2	TRBV9	TRBD2	CASSPPGRAGELFF	TGTGCCAGCAGCCCCCCGGGGAGGGCCGGGGAGCTGTTTTTT
.	TRBJ2-7	TRBV18	.	CASSPGPVAYEQYF	TGTGCCAGCTCACCAGGTCCAGTCGCCTACGAGCAGTACTTC
.	TRBJ2-7	TRBV6-5	.	CASSPSLAGRYEQYF	TGTGCCAGCAGCCCCTCCTTGGCAGGCCGCTACGAGCAGTACTTC
.	TRBJ1-3	TRBV6-6	.	CASTPGGGNTIYF	TGTGCCAGCACCCCGGGAGGCGGAAACACCATATATTTT
.	TRBJ2-5	TRBV4-3	TRBD1	CASSRITGGGETQYF	TGCGCCAGCAGCCGTATCACAGGGGGAGGAGAGACCCAGTACTTC
.	TRBJ2-1	TRBV5-1	TRBD2	CASSLTSGSSYNEQFF	TGCGCCAGCAGCTTAACTAGCGGGAGCTCCTACAATGAGCAGTTCTTC
.	TRBJ1-5	TRBV30	.	CAWGATGNQPQHF	TGTGCCTGGGGTGCCACGGGGAATCAGCCCCAGCATTTT
.	TRBJ1-4	TRBV19	.	CASSKRRGYGKLFF	TGTGCCAGTAGTAAGCGCAGGGGTTACGGAAAACTGTTTTTT
many	TRBJ2-2	TRBV7-9	.	CASSLERGGELFF	TGTGCCAGCAGCTTGGAGCGAGGCGGGGAGCTGTTTTTT
.	TRBJ2-6	TRBV27	.	CASSPVNANVLTF	TGTGCCAGCAGTCCAGTTAACGCCAACGTCCTGACTTTC
many	TRBJ2-3	TRBV14	.	CASSQGRDTQYF	TGTGCCAGCAGCCAAGGGCGGGATACGCAGTATTTT
.	TRBJ2-4	TRBV5-1	TRBD2	CASSQGTSGNIAKNIQYF	TGCGCCAGCAGCCAAGGGACTAGCGGGAATATAGCCAAAAACATTCAGTACTTC
.	TRBJ1-1	TRBV6-6	.	CASSYPGMGAAEAFF	TGTGCCAGCAGTTACCCGGGGATGGGAGCCGCGGAAGCTTTCTTT
.	TRBJ2-3	TRBV7-9	.	CASSRPKTGVDSDTQYF	TGTGCCAGCAGCCGACCAAAGACGGGGGTAGATTCAGATACGCAGTATTTT
once	TRBJ2-7	TRBV2	TRBD2	CASSPLERGEQYF	TGTGCCAGCAGTCCCCTAGAGCGGGGCGAGCAGTACTTC
.	TRBJ2-7	TRBV28	TRBD1	CASSLGGTGGNEQYF	TGTGCCAGCAGTTTGGGTGGGACAGGGGGGAACGAGCAGTACTTC
.	TRBJ2-5	TRBV6-1	TRBD1	CASSGRTGGSRETQYF	TGTGCCAGCAGTGGCCGGACAGGGGGCTCGAGGGAGACCCAGTACTTC
few	TRBJ2-1	TRBV19	.	CASLPSGGHSYNEQFF	TGTGCCAGTCTTCCCTCCGGGGGGCACTCCTACAATGAGCAGTTCTTC
.	TRBJ2-3	TRBV5-1	.	CASSLVPGETDTQYF	TGCGCCAGCAGCTTGGTACCGGGAGAGACAGATACGCAGTATTTT
few	TRBJ2-1	TRBV7-6	.	CASSLSIAGVGEQFF	TGTGCCAGCAGCTTATCCATAGCCGGGGTCGGTGAGCAGTTCTTC
.	TRBJ1-1	TRBV10-3	.	CAISGREQTEAFF	TGTGCCATCAGTGGGCGAGAACAGACTGAAGCTTTCTTT
.	TRBJ2-3	TRBV5-6	.	CASTGAGTDTQYF	TGTGCCAGCACCGGCGCAGGGACAGATACGCAGTATTTT
.	TRBJ1-1	TRBV19	.	CASSFTGITEAFF	TGTGCCAGTAGTTTTACAGGGATCACTGAAGCTTTCTTT
.	TRBJ2-7	TRBV5-6	TRBD1	CASSRQGGTYEQYF	TGTGCCAGCAGCAGACAGGGGGGTACCTACGAGCAGTACTTC
.	TRBJ1-4	TRBV2	.	CASKTVATNEKLFF	TGTGCCAGCAAAACAGTTGCAACTAATGAAAAACTGTTTTTT
.	TRBJ1-1	TRBV27	.	CASSWTVNTEAFF	TGTGCCAGCTCATGGACTGTGAACACTGAAGCTTTCTTT
.	TRBJ1-1	TRBV28	.	CASGQGKAFF	TGTGCCAGCGGCCAGGGTAAAGCTTTCTTT
.	TRBJ2-3	TRBV7-9	TRBD1	CASSYPGQGSTDTQYF	TGTGCCAGCAGCTACCCGGGACAGGGGTCCACAGATACGCAGTATTTT
.	TRBJ2-2	TRBV5-4	TRBD2	CASSLKTSGSTSTGELFF	TGTGCCAGCAGCTTGAAGACTAGCGGGAGTACAAGCACCGGGGAGCTGTTTTTT